Listed below are T cell receptor beta chains from one sample, sequenced in a study of T cell repertoires in aging, cancer and after chemotherapy. TCRdb reanalysed the multiplex PCR reads using MiXCR and keeps one entry per CDR3 protein. This sample has 9,500 to 11,000 distinct CDR3 sequences, with less than 30% found just once. Sequences were obtained from blood. All receptors derive from a human donor in good health. CDR3s include the opening cysteine and the closing phenylalanine or tryptophan. A D gene is named only where the DNA matches it firmly.

CDR3	V	J	D
CSAERTSGPRGTGELFF	TRBV20-1	TRBJ2-2	TRBD2
CASSLLVRDSPNKQYF	TRBV27	TRBJ2-7	TRBD1
CASTRSSYEQYF	TRBV12-3/TRBV12-4	TRBJ2-7	-
CASSSIPTEPHNEQFF	TRBV5-1	TRBJ2-1	-
CSASRQGGGEQFF	TRBV20-1	TRBJ2-1	-
CASSPPGTRDEQFF	TRBV7-2	TRBJ2-1	-
CASSRNRVNNEKLFF	TRBV28	TRBJ1-4	-
CASSRPVGEAFF	TRBV6-5	TRBJ1-1	-
CASSPTGAPGEAFF	TRBV7-3	TRBJ1-1	-
CAWSPGDTQYF	TRBV30	TRBJ2-3	-
CSARHPSGYEQYF	TRBV29-1	TRBJ2-7	-
CASSLQWGGDTQYF	TRBV27	TRBJ2-3	TRBD2
CASSSGQGAASYEQYF	TRBV7-2	TRBJ2-7	TRBD1
CASNNRSANEKLFF	TRBV7-2	TRBJ1-4	-
CASNRRGDTEAFF	TRBV6-5	TRBJ1-1	-
CASSLFPPSGLQETQYF	TRBV7-9	TRBJ2-5	TRBD2
CASRNSKKREVYNEQFF	TRBV7-9	TRBJ2-1	TRBD2
CASSLDAWGTQYF	TRBV6-5	TRBJ2-3	-
CASTHDWGQRSEAFF	TRBV6-2/TRBV6-3	TRBJ1-1	-
CATSGGTSGYNEQFF	TRBV24-1	TRBJ2-1	TRBD2